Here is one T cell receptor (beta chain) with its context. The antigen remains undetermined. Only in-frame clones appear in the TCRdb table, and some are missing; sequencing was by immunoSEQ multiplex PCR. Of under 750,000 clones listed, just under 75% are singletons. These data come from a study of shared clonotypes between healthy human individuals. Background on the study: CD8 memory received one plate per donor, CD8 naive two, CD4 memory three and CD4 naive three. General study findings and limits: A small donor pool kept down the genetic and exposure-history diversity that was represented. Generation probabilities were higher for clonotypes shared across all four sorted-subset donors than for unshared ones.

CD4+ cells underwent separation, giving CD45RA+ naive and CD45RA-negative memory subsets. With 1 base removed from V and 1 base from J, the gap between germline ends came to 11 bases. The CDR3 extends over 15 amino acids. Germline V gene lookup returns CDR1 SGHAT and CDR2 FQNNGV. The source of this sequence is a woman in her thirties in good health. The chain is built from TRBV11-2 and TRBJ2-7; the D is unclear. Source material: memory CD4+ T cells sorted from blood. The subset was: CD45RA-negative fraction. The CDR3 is CASSLGPLKSYEQYF. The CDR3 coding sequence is TGTGCCAGCAGCTTAGGGCCCCTAAAGTCCTACGAGCAGTACTTC.